This T cell receptor (beta chain) appears in the sequencing data of a study of blood T cell repertoires in COVID-19. As for the study in general: Collection of acute and convalescent COVID-19 samples took place in the United States, Italy and Spain. PBMCs, B-cell-depleted T cells, or T cells were the source of the cDNA or gDNA that made up the material.

Trimming took off 3 bases at V and 4 bases at J, with 16 bases between the two ends. The CDR3 runs to 16 residues. In germline, CDR1 is SGHDT, CDR2 YYEEEE. In the original processing: Amplified reference gene primers provided the basis for estimating nucleated cell counts. Assay used: immunoSEQ multiplex PCR; TCRdb lists only in-frame clones, some missing. The DNA gave D and trimming, while V, J and clone size come from that table. Among over 60,000 clones listed, 70% to 80% were seen once. This TCR was recovered from a woman older than 75 with acute or convalescent COVID-19. Specimen: peripheral blood. This chain connects TRBV5-6 to TRBJ2-2; maybe TRBD2 (6 bases). CDR3 loop: CASSWGLGEFTGELFF. Written as DNA, the CDR3 is TGTGCCAGCAGCTGGGGACTGGGGGAATTCACCGGGGAGCTGTTTTTT.